These 9 T cell receptor beta chains were all obtained from the same sample, sequenced in a study of T-cell memory formation after mild COVID-19 (dated by TCRdb to the early 2020s). The library was produced with 5' RACE. TCRdb records Illumina NovaSeq 6000 as the sequencer. The raw public data were reprocessed by TCRdb itself: fastp quality trimming at Q25, MiXCR clonotype calling, in-frame beta chains only. Every entry covers one CDR3 protein and lists the most common genes and DNA from its rows. Recorded for this sample are tens of thousands of distinct CDR3 sequences; approximately 9% of them occurred a single time. About 11% of the sample is in the top ten clones. The sample consisted of PBMCs or a T cell subset sorted from them (not recorded which). The receptors derive from an adult woman who had mild COVID-19 (a few samples of this study predate the infection). The sample titles of this study are shuffled in the database, so cell type and time point are left out; the donor was told from shared clones.

This clonotype occurred a few times. The chain recombines TRBV6-6 with TRBJ1-1, with 7 nucleotides matching TRBD1. The germline CDR1 and CDR2 sequences are MNHNY and SVGAGI (reference sequence). Trimming removed 0 bases from V and 11 bases from J; junction bases left unmatched: 12. This CDR3 has 15 amino acids. In DNA form, the CDR3 reads TGTGCCAGCAGTTACTCCAGGGGGGGGATGGTCAGGGCTTTCTTT. As protein: CASSYSRGGMVRAFF.

In its sample, this clonotype was seen many times. The V and J genes are TRBV12-3 or TRBV12-4 and TRBJ2-3; D is unresolved. The V end lost 3 bases, the J end lost 3 bases, and 13 bases lay between the germline ends. CDR3 size: 15 residues. The CDR3 DNA sequence: TGTGCCAGCAGTTTTAGTAGTGAGAGTACAGATACGCAGTATTTT. Its protein product is CASSFSSESTDTQYF.

This chain uses TRBV4-1 with TRBJ2-3; 7 positions match TRBD2. This CDR3 spans 18 amino acids. The V and J ends lost 0 bases and 1 base, in that order; junction bases with no gene match: 10. Germline assignment: CDR1 MGHRA and CDR2 YSYEKL. The chain's CDR3 is CASSQDRVGRVGTDTQYF. The CDR3 bases are TGCGCCAGCAGCCAAGATCGAGTGGGGAGGGTGGGCACAGATACGCAGTATTTT.

J is TRBJ1-2 and V is TRBV12-3 or TRBV12-4; no clear D gene. The V end was cut by 4 bases, the J end by 0 bases, with 9 bases between. The CDR3 covers 14 residues. CDR3 coding DNA: TGTGCCAGCAGTTCGGGCCTACCTAACTATGGCTACACCTTC. Translation: CASSSGLPNYGYTF.

This clonotype was recorded a few times. The chain has TRBV9 and TRBJ2-5, with 7 bases lining up with TRBD1. The V gene end was trimmed by 3 bases and the J gene end by 3 bases; junction bases not matched to a gene: 8. From germline, CDR1 is SGDLS and CDR2 YYNGEE. The CDR3 has 15 amino acids. The CDR3 region is CASSAHRGQKETQYF. Here the CDR3 DNA reads TGTGCCAGCAGCGCCCATCGGGGACAGAAAGAGACCCAGTACTTC.

This clonotype showed up just a few times. The V gene is TRBV20-1, the J gene TRBJ2-7; TRBD1 agrees at 11 bases. Germline assignment: CDR1 DFQATT and CDR2 SNEGSKA (reference sequence). With V trimmed by 6 bases and J by 2 bases, 6 bases remained unmatched. This CDR3 spans 14 amino acids. Here the CDR3 reads CSAQRGQGAYEQYF. CDR3 bases: TGCAGTGCCCAAAGGGGACAGGGGGCCTACGAGCAGTACTTC.

This clonotype has just a few counts. J is TRBJ1-5 and V is TRBV18; possible D gene TRBD1, 5 bases. Germline CDR1 reads KGHSH; CDR2 reads LQKENI. Between the trimmed V and J ends, which lost 6 bases and 3 bases, there was a span of 21 bases. This CDR3 is built from 17 residues. Here the CDR3 reads CASSRSGPHRDNQPQHF. For the CDR3, the DNA is TGTGCCAGCTCGCGCTCAGGGCCTCATAGGGACAATCAGCCCCAGCATTTT.

This clonotype has ten or more counts. The chain carries TRBV6-1 and TRBJ2-7; D is undetermined. There are 14 residues in the CDR3. The ends were cut back, 4 bases at V and 0 bases at J, with 10 bases in the middle. In germline, CDR1 is MNHNS, CDR2 SASEGT. CDR3 region: CASSADGISYEQYF. CDR3 nucleotide sequence: TGTGCCAGCAGTGCCGACGGTATCTCCTACGAGCAGTACTTC.

This clonotype showed up many times. V is TRBV5-5 and J is TRBJ2-1; 14 bases fit TRBD2. After removal of 3 bases from V and 1 base from J, the junction contained 12 bases not matched to a gene. Germline values: CDR1 SGHKS, CDR2 YYEKEE (reference sequence). The CDR3 runs 20 residues. The CDR3 coding sequence is TGTGCCAGCAGCTCAGGACTAGCGGGAGGACACCTTACATCCTACAATGAGCAGTTCTTC. This codes for CASSSGLAGGHLTSYNEQFF.